The 5 T cell receptor beta chains listed next were all sequenced from one sample in a study of T cells after yellow fever vaccination. One entry per CDR3 protein results from TCRdb running MiXCR on the 5' RACE reads. This table holds some 200,000 distinct CDR3 sequences, roughly 11% found once. The sample was CD8+ T cells sorted from PBMCs, taken 15 days after the yellow fever booster vaccination. Every receptor here comes from a man between 18 and 35 years old who received the YFV17D yellow fever vaccine.

The rearrangement uses TRBV11-2 and TRBJ2-2, with unresolved D. This CDR3 is 16 amino acids long. The V end lost 5 bases, the J end lost 5 bases, and 18 bases lay between the germline ends. CDR1 and CDR2 (germline): SGHAT, FQNNGV. In DNA, the CDR3 is TGTGCCAGCAGCGCCGCGGTTTTGTCGAGGACCGGGGAGCTGTTTTTT. This encodes CASSAAVLSRTGELFF.

This clonotype was detected many times. The rearrangement joins TRBV7-2 to TRBJ2-3; 12 nucleotides match TRBD2. Germline V gene data show CDR1 as SGHTA and CDR2 as FQGNSA. The CDR3 is 17 residues long. V lost 8 bases and J lost 4; bases outside the gene matches: 13. The CDR3 bases are TGTGCCAGCGCCCCCGGACTAGCGGGGCCTGGACCAGATACGCAGTATTTT. Encoded protein: CASAPGLAGPGPDTQYF.

The sample holds a few counts of this clonotype. The CDR3 bases are TGTGCCAGCAGTCACGGAGACTACGGACACAATGAGCAGTTCTTC. Protein product: CASSHGDYGHNEQFF. The J gene is TRBJ2-1, the V gene TRBV6-2 or TRBV6-3; D possibly corresponds to TRBD2 (5 bases). CDR3 length: 15 amino acids. Trimming left V 5 bases short and J 5 bases short, with 16 bases between. Germline-derived CDR1 and CDR2 are MNHEY and SVGEGT.

V and J are TRBV12-3 or TRBV12-4 and TRBJ2-5; TRBD2 matches at 9 bases. Trimming took 0 bases from V and 0 from J; bases not matched to a gene: 14. The CDR3 contains 20 residues. This CDR3 reads CASSLAGTGTSSGYQETQYF. The CDR3 coding sequence is TGTGCCAGCAGTTTAGCGGGGACCGGGACTAGCTCCGGGTACCAAGAGACCCAGTACTTC.

In its sample, this clonotype was seen many times. The rearrangement joins TRBV20-1 to TRBJ2-4, with D possibly being TRBD1 or TRBD2 (6 bases each). Between the trimmed V and J ends, which lost 6 bases and 9 bases, there was a span of 12 bases. The CDR3 has 11 amino acids. The V gene's germline CDR1 is DFQATT and CDR2 SNEGSKA (reference sequence). The CDR3, as DNA: TGCAGTGCCTTAGAGGGGGGCATTCAGTACTTC. This encodes CSALEGGIQYF.